These 21 T cell receptor beta chains were sequenced from one sample in a study of T cells in Graves' hyperthyroidism and ophthalmopathy. Amplification targeted TCR beta CDR3 regions from RNA transcripts. A first-round RT-PCR of the TCR CDR3 used the HTBI primer set. TCRdb recomputed calls from the multiplex PCR reads with MiXCR, one row per CDR3 protein. Here the sample spans approximately 600,000 distinct CDR3 sequences, approximately 15% being singletons. Sequenced: blood. These receptors all come from a woman between 25 and 40 years old with Graves' hyperthyroidism that later progressed to Graves' ophthalmopathy.

The V gene is TRBV3-1, the J gene TRBJ2-7, with D possibly TRBD1 on 6 matching bases. Germline V gene lookup returns CDR1 LGHDT and CDR2 YNNKEL (reference sequence). V lost 5 bases and J lost 2, with 16 bases in between. The CDR3 sequence is 15 residues long. CDR3 DNA: TGTGCCAGCAGCGGGCAGGGGAGCGGAACCTACGAGCAGTACTTC. Encoded protein: CASSGQGSGTYEQYF.

This clonotype was recorded many times. V and J are TRBV28 and TRBJ2-3; possible D gene TRBD2, 5 bases. The V gene's germline CDR1 is MDHEN and CDR2 SYDVKM. The CDR3 extends over 15 amino acids. With 5 bases removed from V and 2 bases from J, the gap between germline ends came to 14 bases. The CDR3 DNA reads as TGTGCCAGCAGTCCTACGGGGTCCTTCACAGATACGCAGTATTTT. This translates into CASSPTGSFTDTQYF.

This clonotype was seen ten or more times. V is TRBV14 and J is TRBJ2-5; weak D call: TRBD2 (5 bases). The V and J ends lost 0 bases and 0 bases respectively, with 8 bases between them. Per germline, CDR1 SGHDN and CDR2 FVKESK. The CDR3 loop spans 15 amino acids. The CDR3 DNA reads TGTGCCAGCAGCCAAGATAGGGAGTACCAAGAGACCCAGTACTTC. Protein sequence: CASSQDREYQETQYF. Using reference TRBV14 and TRBJ2-5 for the parts outside the CDR3, the full variable domain is EAGVTQFPSHSVIEKGQTVTLRCDPISGHDNLYWYRRVMGKEIKFLLHFVKESKQDESGMPNNRFLAERTGGTYSTLKVQPAELEDSGVYFCASSQDREYQETQYFGPGTRLLVL.

About this clonotype itself: A read error may explain this, as a much larger clone is one base away. The chain uses TRBV12-5 and TRBJ2-7, with 7 bases identical to TRBD2. Germline assignment: CDR1 LGHNT and CDR2 FRNRAP. This CDR3 has 13 residues. The CDR3 spells CASAASGTYERYF. CDR3 in DNA: TGTGCTAGTGCCGCTAGCGGCACCTACGAGCGGTACTTC.

This clonotype was detected ten times or more. V is TRBV28 and J is TRBJ1-3, with D uncertain. Germline-derived CDR1 and CDR2 are MDHEN and SYDVKM. This CDR3 region has 15 residues. V lost 3 bases and J lost 1, with 10 bases in between. CDR3 bases: TGTGCCAGCAGTTTGGAATCAACGTCTGGAAACACCATATATTTT. Its translation is CASSLESTSGNTIYF.

This clonotype has a count of ten or more. The rearrangement links TRBV12-3 or TRBV12-4 to TRBJ2-3, with 9 bases lining up with TRBD2. Trimming removed 4 bases from V and 4 bases from J; junction bases left unmatched: 9. The CDR3 extends over 16 amino acids. CDR3 DNA: TGTGCCAGCAGTTCCCCTAGCGGGATGGTCTCAGATACGCAGTATTTT. Its protein is CASSSPSGMVSDTQYF.

In this sample, this clonotype turned up many times. This sequence joins TRBV7-9 and TRBJ1-1; TRBD1 is a possible D gene (5 bases). The CDR3 consists of 16 residues. Trimming shortened V by 5 bases and J by 4 bases, and 20 bases separated the two germline ends. In germline, CDR1 is SEHNR, CDR2 FQNEAQ (reference sequence). CDR3 region: CASSPSGGGGSTEAFF. CDR3 bases: TGTGCCAGCAGCCCATCGGGAGGCGGGGGAAGCACTGAAGCTTTCTTT. Variable domain in full (rest from reference TRBV7-9 and TRBJ1-1): DTGVSQNPRHKITKRGQNVTFRCDPISEHNRLYWYRQTLGQGPEFLTYFQNEAQLEKSRLLSDRFSAERPKGSFSTLEIQRTEQGDSAMYLCASSPSGGGGSTEAFFGQGTRLTVV.

V gene TRBV30 combines with J gene TRBJ1-1, with 9 bases matching TRBD1. Germline assignment: CDR1 GTSNPN and CDR2 SVGIG (reference sequence). The CDR3 has 17 residues. J lost 6 bases, V lost 3 bases, and 17 bases had no gene match. The CDR3 DNA follows: TGTGCCTGGAGGGCCGGGACAGGGTTTTTATTTATTTCTGAAGCTTTCTTT. Amino acid sequence: CAWRAGTGFLFISEAFF.

The genes are TRBV6-1 and TRBJ1-5; TRBD1 aligns across 7 bases. Losses at the gene ends were 1 base for V and 7 bases for J; bases not matched to a gene: 4. CDR3 size: 14 residues. CDR1 is MNHNS and CDR2 is SASEGT in the germline V gene. In DNA, the CDR3 is TGTGCCAGCAGTGAAGGGACAGGCAGACAGCCCCAGCATTTT. Its translation: CASSEGTGRQPQHF.

This clonotype was counted at least ten times. V gene TRBV6-1 combines with J gene TRBJ2-1, with 8 nucleotides matching TRBD2. Germline V gene sequence: CDR1 MNHNS, CDR2 SASEGT. The CDR3 totals 15 residues. V was clipped by 3 bases and J by 7 bases; unmatched bases: 8. CDR3 sequence: CASSDGGRMRNEQFF. CDR3 DNA sequence: TGTGCCAGCAGTGATGGCGGGAGGATGAGGAATGAGCAGTTCTTC.

V and J are TRBV6-2 or TRBV6-3 and TRBJ1-1; D is perhaps TRBD1 (6 bases). CDR1 MNHEY and CDR2 SVGEGT come from the germline V gene. Deletions cut 2 bases from V and 11 bases from J, with 15 bases between. The CDR3 consists of 13 residues. The CDR3 DNA sequence: TGTGCCAGCAGTTACCCGTCAGGGGATAGGGCTTTCTTT. Its protein product is CASSYPSGDRAFF.

This chain connects TRBV10-3 to TRBJ2-2, with D perhaps TRBD1 (7 bases). V gave up 6 bases and J gave up 0 bases, with 20 bases separating them. This CDR3 comprises 18 residues. Per the germline V gene, CDR1 is ENHRY and CDR2 is SYGVKD. The chain's CDR3 is CAISPQGGTFANTGELFF. For the CDR3, the DNA is TGTGCCATCAGCCCCCAGGGGGGCACGTTCGCGAACACCGGGGAGCTGTTTTTT.

This clonotype was seen ten or more times. The chain employs TRBV20-1 and TRBJ1-1, with D possibly TRBD1 on 5 matching bases. Germline CDR1 reads DFQATT; CDR2 reads SNEGSKA (reference sequence). The CDR3 loop spans 14 amino acids. Trimming took 6 bases from V and 2 from J, leaving 16 bases between them. The CDR3 DNA reads as TGCAGTGCCCCGGAAGGAGGGGTCAACACTGAAGCTTTCTTT. Translated: CSAPEGGVNTEAFF.

A note on this clonotype: Given a much more abundant clone one base away, this may be a read error. V gene TRBV2 combines with J gene TRBJ1-4; no reliable D call. CDR3 size: 9 residues. Germline CDR1 reads SNHLY; CDR2 reads FYNNEI. The CDR3 loop reads CASTLILSF. CDR3 nucleotides: TGTGCCAGCACCTTAATACTGTCTTTT.

This clonotype was seen repeatedly, ten times or more. The V and J genes are TRBV6-1 and TRBJ1-6; D unresolved. Looked up from germline, CDR1 is MNHNS and CDR2 is SASEGT. CDR3 length: 15 amino acids. V dropped 3 bases and J dropped 8 bases, with 14 bases sitting between them. Here the CDR3 DNA reads TGTGCCAGCAGTGATGCGGCGGGGAATCATTCACCCCTCCACTTT. Its translation: CASSDAAGNHSPLHF.

The chain carries TRBV4-3 and TRBJ2-1, with 12 bases aligning to TRBD2. There are 13 residues in the CDR3. Germline values: CDR1 LGHNA, CDR2 YSLEER. Trimming cost V 4 bases and J 10 bases; bases outside gene matches: 2. DNA for the CDR3: TGCGCCAGCAGCCCACTAGCGGGAGGCGAGCAGTTCTTC. It translates to CASSPLAGGEQFF.

V is TRBV29-1 and J is TRBJ2-1; 8 bases agree with TRBD2. The CDR3 consists of 14 residues. Per germline, CDR1 SQVTM and CDR2 ANQGSEA. The CDR3, as DNA: TGCAACGTCTTGACTAGCGCCTCCTACAATGAGCAGTTCTTC. Translated: CNVLTSASYNEQFF.

This clonotype appeared a few times. The V gene is TRBV7-3, the J gene TRBJ2-3; D is uncertain. The CDR3 is 14 amino acids. Germline V gives CDR1 SGHTA, CDR2 FQGTGA. V was shortened by 5 bases and J by 1 base, with 10 bases between the two germline ends. Here the CDR3 DNA reads TGTGCCAGCAGCCCTTGGCCGGGCACAGATACGCAGTATTTT. Translating it yields CASSPWPGTDTQYF. The whole variable domain, remainder taken from reference TRBV7-3 and TRBJ2-3, is GAGVSQTPSNKVTEKGKYVELRCDPISGHTALYWYRQSLGQGPEFLIYFQGTGAADDSGLPNDRFFAVRPEGSVSTLKIQRTERGDSAVYLCASSPWPGTDTQYFGPGTRLTVL.

There are many counts of this clonotype. This CDR3 is CSAPTRRGQETQYF. The CDR3 bases are TGCAGTGCGCCAACAAGGAGGGGCCAAGAGACCCAGTACTTC. The chain employs TRBV20-1 and TRBJ2-5; a weak D match, TRBD2 (6 bases). The CDR3 length is 14 residues. In germline, CDR1 is DFQATT, CDR2 SNEGSKA (reference sequence). V was clipped by 6 bases and J by 1 base, with 15 bases between them.

Regarding this clonotype: This may be a read error: a much more frequent sequence differs by one nucleotide. This chain uses TRBV29-1 with TRBJ2-5, with D possibly matching TRBD1 (5 bases). The tail of the sequence fits TRBJ2-1 better, so the J call may be wrong. Germline V lookup: CDR1 SQVTM, CDR2 ANQGSEA. The CDR3 has 12 residues. This CDR3 is CSVGGQQETQFF. CDR3 nucleotides: TGCAGCGTTGGGGGCCAGCAAGAGACCCAGTTCTTC.

V is TRBV7-2 and J is TRBJ1-1; D remains ambiguous. Per the germline V gene, CDR1 is SGHTA and CDR2 is FQGNSA. CDR3 length: 15 residues. Trimming shortened V by 1 base and J by 1 base, and 10 bases separated the two germline ends. The chain's CDR3 is CASSLGPIKNTEAFF. The CDR3, as DNA: TGTGCCAGCAGCTTAGGACCCATTAAGAACACTGAAGCTTTCTTT.